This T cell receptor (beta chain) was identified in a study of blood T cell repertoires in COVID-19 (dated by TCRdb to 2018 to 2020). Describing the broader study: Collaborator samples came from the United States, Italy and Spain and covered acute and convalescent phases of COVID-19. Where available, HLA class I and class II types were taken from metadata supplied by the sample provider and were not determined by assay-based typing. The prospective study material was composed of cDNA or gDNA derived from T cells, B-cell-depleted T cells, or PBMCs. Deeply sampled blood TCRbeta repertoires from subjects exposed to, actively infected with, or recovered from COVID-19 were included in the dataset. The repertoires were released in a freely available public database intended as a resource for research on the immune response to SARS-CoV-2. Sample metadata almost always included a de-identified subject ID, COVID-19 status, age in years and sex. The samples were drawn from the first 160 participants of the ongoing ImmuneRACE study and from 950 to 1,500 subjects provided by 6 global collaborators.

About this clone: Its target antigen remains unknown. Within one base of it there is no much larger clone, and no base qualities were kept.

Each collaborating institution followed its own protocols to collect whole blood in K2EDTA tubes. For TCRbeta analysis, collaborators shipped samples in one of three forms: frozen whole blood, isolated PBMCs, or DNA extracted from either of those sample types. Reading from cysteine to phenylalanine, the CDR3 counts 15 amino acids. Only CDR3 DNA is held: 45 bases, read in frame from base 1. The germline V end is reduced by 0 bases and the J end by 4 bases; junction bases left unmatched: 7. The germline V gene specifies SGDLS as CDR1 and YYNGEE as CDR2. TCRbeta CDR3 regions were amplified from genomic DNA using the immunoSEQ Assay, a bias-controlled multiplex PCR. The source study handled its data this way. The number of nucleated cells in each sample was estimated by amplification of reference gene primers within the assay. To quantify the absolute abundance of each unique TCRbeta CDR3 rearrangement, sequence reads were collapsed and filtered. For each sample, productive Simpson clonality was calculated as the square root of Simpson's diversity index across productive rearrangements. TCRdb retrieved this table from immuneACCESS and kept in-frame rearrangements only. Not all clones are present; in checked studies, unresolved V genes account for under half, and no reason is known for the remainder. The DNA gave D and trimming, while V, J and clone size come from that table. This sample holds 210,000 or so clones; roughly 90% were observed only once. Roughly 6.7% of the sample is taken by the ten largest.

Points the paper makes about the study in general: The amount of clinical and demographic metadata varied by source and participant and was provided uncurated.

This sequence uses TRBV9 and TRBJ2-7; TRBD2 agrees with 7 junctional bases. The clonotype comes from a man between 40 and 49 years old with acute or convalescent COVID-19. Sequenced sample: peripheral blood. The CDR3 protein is CASSVEAQRGYEQYF. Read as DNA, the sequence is TGTGCCAGCAGCGTAGAAGCCCAGCGGGGATACGAGCAGTACTTC.